The 13 T cell receptor beta chains below all came from one sample that was sequenced in a study of human T cells and chemical hapten exposure. TCRdb reanalysed the RACE reads using MiXCR and keeps one entry per CDR3 protein. The profile covers more than 250,000 distinct CDR3 sequences, with roughly 8.9% appearing a single time and 2% to 2.5% taken by the ten largest. Described time point: pre-sensitization, week 0. Treatment meaning: therapeutic diphenylcyclopropenone sensitization with weekly scalp DPC. The input for sequencing was whole blood, taken in connection with sensitization to the hapten diphenylcyclopropenone (DPC). The origin of the receptors is a middle-aged woman with alopecia areata. Some clones in this sample may be carry-over from other donors' samples.

This clonotype was seen a handful of times. The chain couples TRBV4-3 to TRBJ2-5; 9 bases are shared with TRBD1. CDR3 length: 16 residues. V dropped 1 base and J dropped 2; count of bases not matched to a gene: 5. Germline CDR1 and CDR2: LGHNA and YSLEER. In DNA form, the CDR3 reads TGCGCCAGCAGCCAAGCCGGGACAGGGTGGCAAGAGACCCAGTACTTC. This sequence encodes CASSQAGTGWQETQYF.

This clonotype was counted between two and nine times. The V gene is TRBV12-3 or TRBV12-4, the J gene TRBJ1-2, with a weak D call TRBD1 (5 bases). CDR3 length: 13 amino acids. Trimming removed 6 bases from V and 4 bases from J, with 12 bases in between. CDR3 residues: CASRGVTAYGYTF. Here the CDR3 DNA reads TGTGCCAGCAGGGGGGTAACGGCCTATGGCTACACCTTC.

This clonotype was counted a few times. V and J are TRBV9 and TRBJ2-2; the D gene is possibly TRBD2 (6 bases). From germline, CDR1 is SGDLS and CDR2 YYNGEE. This CDR3 is built from 18 residues. V lost 3 bases and J lost 4, with 22 bases in between. Here the CDR3 reads CASSAQPGGRRITGELFF. The CDR3 nucleotides are TGTGCCAGCAGCGCGCAACCCGGGGGACGGCGGATCACCGGGGAGCTGTTTTTT.

This clonotype was picked up a small number of times. The chain links TRBV7-2 to TRBJ2-2; perhaps TRBD2 as D (5 bases). The germline V and J ends were trimmed by 5 bases and 5 bases, with 9 bases remaining between them. The germline V gene encodes CDR1 SGHTA and CDR2 FQGNSA. The CDR3 is 13 residues long. DNA of the CDR3: TGTGCCAGCAGCCACACTAGGACCGGGGAGCTGTTTTTT. Its translation is CASSHTRTGELFF.

This clonotype has at least ten counts. The chain couples TRBV7-9 to TRBJ1-1; 8 bases agree with TRBD1. The CDR3 runs to 15 residues. Losses at the gene ends were 3 bases for V and 1 base for J; bases not matched to a gene: 4. Germline V gene lookup returns CDR1 SEHNR and CDR2 FQNEAQ (reference sequence). CDR3 loop: CASSFTGTGNTEAFF. The CDR3 coding sequence is TGTGCCAGCAGCTTTACCGGGACAGGGAACACTGAAGCTTTCTTT.

This clonotype was counted only a few times. This sequence joins TRBV6-6 and TRBJ1-1, with TRBD1 matching over 11 bases. CDR3 length equals 15 residues. The J segment lost 3 bases and the V segment lost 4 bases, leaving 4 bases of the junction unmatched. CDR1 and CDR2 from the germline V gene are MNHNY and SVGAGI (reference sequence). The CDR3 loop reads CASSSPDRGHTEAFF. CDR3 nucleotide sequence: TGTGCCAGCAGTTCCCCGGACAGGGGGCACACTGAAGCTTTCTTT.

This clonotype turned up a few times. This chain uses TRBV4-3 with TRBJ1-3; the D is unclear. Germline-derived CDR1 and CDR2 are LGHNA and YSLEER. V shed 0 bases and J shed 0 bases, with 15 bases lying between them. The CDR3 runs 18 residues. CDR3 nucleotide sequence: TGCGCCAGCAGCCAAGATTTCGCCACCTCGAGCTCTGGAAACACCATATATTTT. Protein sequence: CASSQDFATSSSGNTIYF.

This clonotype came up a few times. This chain links TRBV5-6 with TRBJ1-5; 8 nucleotides align to TRBD1. V shed 0 bases and J 5 bases; nucleotides not matched to a gene: 7. The CDR3 extends over 16 amino acids. The germline V gene has CDR1 SGHDT and CDR2 YYEEEE. The CDR3 nucleotides are TGTGCCAGCAGCTTGGATTCAGGGGGCGCACATCAGCCCCAGCATTTT. Residues: CASSLDSGGAHQPQHF.

This clonotype was seen only a few times. The genes are TRBV29-1 and TRBJ2-7; tentative D call: TRBD1 (5 bases). Germline V gene data show CDR1 as SQVTM and CDR2 as ANQGSEA. CDR3 length: 14 amino acids. V lost 0 bases to trimming and J lost 4 bases, with 13 bases between them. The CDR3 sequence: CSVEEPPGNYEQYF. The CDR3 DNA follows: TGCAGCGTTGAAGAGCCCCCAGGGAATTACGAGCAGTACTTC.

The chain uses TRBV18 and TRBJ2-1; no clear D. The CDR3 has 14 residues. Germline assignment: CDR1 KGHSH and CDR2 LQKENI. The V gene lost 2 bases and the J gene lost 0 bases, with 5 bases spanning the gap. The CDR3, as DNA: TGTGCCAGCTCACCAAGCGACTCCTACAATGAGCAGTTCTTC. It translates to CASSPSDSYNEQFF. The whole variable domain, remainder taken from reference TRBV18 and TRBJ2-1, is NAGVMQNPRHLVRRRGQEARLRCSPMKGHSHVYWYRQLPEEGLKFMVYLQKENIIDESGMPKERFSAEFPKEGPSILRIQQVVRGDSAAYFCASSPSDSYNEQFFGPGTRLTVL.

This clonotype has only a few counts. The chain links TRBV3-1 to TRBJ2-3; D unclear. The CDR3 extends over 14 amino acids. Trimming removed 1 base at V and 1 base at J, with 6 bases between. CDR1 and CDR2 (germline): LGHDT, YNNKEL (reference sequence). The CDR3 nucleotides are TGTGCCAGCAGCCAAGTTTTGGGCACAGATACGCAGTATTTT. Translation gives CASSQVLGTDTQYF.

The V call is TRBV7-2, the J call TRBJ2-3, with TRBD2 identical over 9 bases. The CDR3 has 15 amino acids. The V segment lost 2 bases and the J segment 3 bases; nucleotides outside the gene matches: 3. Per the germline V gene, CDR1 is SGHTA and CDR2 is FQGNSA. The CDR3 nucleotides read TGTGCCAGCAGCTTAAGCGGGAGGAGGACAGATACGCAGTATTTT. It codes for CASSLSGRRTDTQYF.

This clonotype was seen at least ten times. The chain employs TRBV11-2 and TRBJ1-1; D perhaps matches TRBD1 (5 bases). CDR3 length equals 14 residues. From germline, CDR1 is SGHAT and CDR2 FQNNGV. V dropped 2 bases and J dropped 6 bases, with 13 bases sitting between them. This CDR3 is CASSLSRDGAEAFF. The CDR3, as DNA: TGTGCCAGCAGCTTATCCCGGGACGGGGCTGAAGCTTTCTTT. Complete variable domain (other parts from reference TRBV11-2 and TRBJ1-1): EAGVAQSPRYKIIEKRQSVAFWCNPISGHATLYWYQQILGQGPKLLIQFQNNGVVDDSQLPKDRFSAERLKGVDSTLKIQPAKLEDSAVYLCASSLSRDGAEAFFGQGTRLTVV.